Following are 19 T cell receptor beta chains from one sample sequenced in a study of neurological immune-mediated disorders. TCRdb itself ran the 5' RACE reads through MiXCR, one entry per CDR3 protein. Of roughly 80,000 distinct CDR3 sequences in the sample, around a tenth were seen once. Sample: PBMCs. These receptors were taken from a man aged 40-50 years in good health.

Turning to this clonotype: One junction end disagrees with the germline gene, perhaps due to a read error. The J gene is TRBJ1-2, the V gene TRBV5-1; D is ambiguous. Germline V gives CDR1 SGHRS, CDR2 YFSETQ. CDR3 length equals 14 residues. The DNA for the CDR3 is TGCGCCAGCAGCCTCCTCGCGCATAACTATGGCTGCACCTTC. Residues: CASSLLAHNYGCTF.

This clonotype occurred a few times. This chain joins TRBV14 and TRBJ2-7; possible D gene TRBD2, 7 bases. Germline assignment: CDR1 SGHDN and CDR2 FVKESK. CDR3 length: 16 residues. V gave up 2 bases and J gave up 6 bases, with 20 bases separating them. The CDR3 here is CASSQTTIRAGAEQYF. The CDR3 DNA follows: TGTGCCAGCAGCCAAACTACGATCCGTGCGGGGGCCGAGCAGTACTTC.

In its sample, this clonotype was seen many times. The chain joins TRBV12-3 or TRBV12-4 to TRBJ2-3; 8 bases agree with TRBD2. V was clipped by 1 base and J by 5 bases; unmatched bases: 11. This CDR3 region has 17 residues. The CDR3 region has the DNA TGTGCCAGCAGTTTAGGGGATAGCGGGATGGCCGGAGATACGCAGTATTTT. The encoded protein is CASSLGDSGMAGDTQYF.

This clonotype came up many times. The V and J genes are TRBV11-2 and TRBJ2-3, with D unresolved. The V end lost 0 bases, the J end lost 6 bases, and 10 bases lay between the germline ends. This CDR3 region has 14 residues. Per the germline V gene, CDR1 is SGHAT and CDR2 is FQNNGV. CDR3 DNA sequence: TGTGCCAGCAGCTTAGACGGACGTAGGGATACGCAGTATTTT. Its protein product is CASSLDGRRDTQYF. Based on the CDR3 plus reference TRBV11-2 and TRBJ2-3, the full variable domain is EAGVAQSPRYKIIEKRQSVAFWCNPISGHATLYWYQQILGQGPKLLIQFQNNGVVDDSQLPKDRFSAERLKGVDSTLKIQPAKLEDSAVYLCASSLDGRRDTQYFGPGTRLTVL.

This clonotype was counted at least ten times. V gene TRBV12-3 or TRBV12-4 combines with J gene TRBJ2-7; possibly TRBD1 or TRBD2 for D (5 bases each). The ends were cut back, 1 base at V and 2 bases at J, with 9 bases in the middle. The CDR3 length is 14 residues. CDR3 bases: TGTGCCAGCAGTTTAGGAGGGGCCGCCTACGAGCAGTACTTC. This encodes CASSLGGAAYEQYF.

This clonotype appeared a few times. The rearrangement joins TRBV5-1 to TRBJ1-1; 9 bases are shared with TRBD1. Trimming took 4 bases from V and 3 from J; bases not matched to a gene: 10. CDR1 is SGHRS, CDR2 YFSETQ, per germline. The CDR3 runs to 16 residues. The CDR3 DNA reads TGCGCCAGCAGCGGGGGGGACAGGGAAGCGGACACTGAAGCTTTCTTT. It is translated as CASSGGDREADTEAFF. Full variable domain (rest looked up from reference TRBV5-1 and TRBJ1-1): KAGVTQTPRYLIKTRGQQVTLSCSPISGHRSVSWYQQTPGQGLQFLFEYFSETQRNKGNFPGRFSGRQFSNSRSEMNVSTLELGDSALYLCASSGGDREADTEAFFGQGTRLTVV.

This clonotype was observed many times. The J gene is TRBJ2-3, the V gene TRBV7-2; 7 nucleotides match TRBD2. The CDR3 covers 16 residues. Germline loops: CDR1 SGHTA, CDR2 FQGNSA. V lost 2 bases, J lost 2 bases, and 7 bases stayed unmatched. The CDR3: CASSLWLADYTDTQYF. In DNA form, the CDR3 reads TGTGCCAGCAGCTTATGGCTAGCGGATTACACAGATACGCAGTATTTT.

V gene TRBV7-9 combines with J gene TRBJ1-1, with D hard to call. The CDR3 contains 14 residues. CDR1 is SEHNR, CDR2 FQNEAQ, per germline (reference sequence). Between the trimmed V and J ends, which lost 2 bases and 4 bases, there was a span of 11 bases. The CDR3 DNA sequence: TGTGCCAGCAGCTTATACACACACGGCACTGAAGCTTTCTTT. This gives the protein CASSLYTHGTEAFF.

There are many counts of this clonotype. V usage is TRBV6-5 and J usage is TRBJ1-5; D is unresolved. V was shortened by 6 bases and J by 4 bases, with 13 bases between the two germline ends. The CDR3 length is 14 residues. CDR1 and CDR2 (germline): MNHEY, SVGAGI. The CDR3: CASSPPGGNQPQHF. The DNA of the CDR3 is TGTGCCAGCAGCCCCCCGGGTGGAAATCAGCCCCAGCATTTT.

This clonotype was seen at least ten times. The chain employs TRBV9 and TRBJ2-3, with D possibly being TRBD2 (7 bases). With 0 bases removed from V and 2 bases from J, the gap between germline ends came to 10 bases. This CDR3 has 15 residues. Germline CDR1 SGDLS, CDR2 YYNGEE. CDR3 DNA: TGTGCCAGCAGCGTAGCGGGGGGCCCCACAGATACGCAGTATTTT. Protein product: CASSVAGGPTDTQYF.

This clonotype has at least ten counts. The CDR3 here is CASTKGPVPDTQYF. The CDR3 DNA sequence: TGTGCCAGCACCAAAGGGCCGGTGCCAGATACGCAGTATTTT. V usage is TRBV12-3 or TRBV12-4 and J usage is TRBJ2-3, with unresolved D. The ends were cut back, 7 bases at V and 4 bases at J, with 15 bases in the middle. This CDR3 is built from 14 residues.

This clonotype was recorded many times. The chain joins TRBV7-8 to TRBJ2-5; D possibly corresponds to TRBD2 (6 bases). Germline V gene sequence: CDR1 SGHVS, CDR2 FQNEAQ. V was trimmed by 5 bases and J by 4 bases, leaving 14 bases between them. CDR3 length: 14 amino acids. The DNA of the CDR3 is TGTGCCAGCAGCCCAGGAGGGCCGTTAGAGACCCAGTACTTC. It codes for CASSPGGPLETQYF.

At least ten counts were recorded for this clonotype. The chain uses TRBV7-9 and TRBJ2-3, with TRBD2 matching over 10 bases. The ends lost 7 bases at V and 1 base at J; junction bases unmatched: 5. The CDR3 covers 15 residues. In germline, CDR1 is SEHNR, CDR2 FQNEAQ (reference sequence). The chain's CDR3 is CASTPGTSGTDTQYF. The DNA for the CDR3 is TGTGCCAGCACCCCCGGGACTAGCGGCACAGATACGCAGTATTTT.

In DNA form, the CDR3 reads TGTGCCAGCAGCCAAGGAGCCGGAACGGGTAATTCACCCCTCCACTTT. This codes for CASSQGAGTGNSPLHF. The chain is built from TRBV3-1 and TRBJ1-6; D is uncertain. Trimming pared 1 base from V and 6 bases from J, leaving 13 bases between. Per the germline V gene, CDR1 is LGHDT and CDR2 is YNNKEL (reference sequence). This CDR3 region has 16 residues.

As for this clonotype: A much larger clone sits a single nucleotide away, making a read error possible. The CDR3 loop is CSVNTDRGRYNEQFF. CDR3 sequence (DNA): TGCAGCGTCAATACTGACAGGGGGCGGTACAATGAGCAGTTCTTC. The chain links TRBV29-1 to TRBJ2-1, with 10 bases aligning to TRBD1. The CDR3 totals 15 residues. V shed 6 bases and J 4 bases; nucleotides not matched to a gene: 9. Germline loops: CDR1 SQVTM, CDR2 ANQGSEA.

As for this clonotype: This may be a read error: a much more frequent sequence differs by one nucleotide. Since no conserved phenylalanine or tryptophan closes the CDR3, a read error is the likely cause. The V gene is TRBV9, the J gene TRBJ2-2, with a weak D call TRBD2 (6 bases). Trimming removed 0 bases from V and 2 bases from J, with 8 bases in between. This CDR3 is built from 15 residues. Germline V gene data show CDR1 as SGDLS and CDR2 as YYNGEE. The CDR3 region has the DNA TGTGCCAGCAGCGTAGGCGGGGCTAACACCGGGGAGCTGTTTTCT. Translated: CASSVGGANTGELFS.

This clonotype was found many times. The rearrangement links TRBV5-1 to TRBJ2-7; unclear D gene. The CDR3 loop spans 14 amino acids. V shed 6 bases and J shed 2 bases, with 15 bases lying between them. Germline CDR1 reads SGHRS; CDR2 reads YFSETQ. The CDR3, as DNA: TGCGCCAGCAACCCCGGAGACATTCCCTACGAGCAGTACTTC. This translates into CASNPGDIPYEQYF.

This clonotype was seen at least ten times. CDR3 bases: TGTGCCAGCAGCTTATGGAACACTGAAGCTTTCTTT. Its protein is CASSLWNTEAFF. The J gene is TRBJ1-1, the V gene TRBV5-5; D gene ambiguous. V shed 2 bases and J shed 1 base, with 3 bases lying between them. The CDR3 runs 12 residues. Germline V CDR1 and CDR2: SGHKS, YYEKEE (reference sequence).

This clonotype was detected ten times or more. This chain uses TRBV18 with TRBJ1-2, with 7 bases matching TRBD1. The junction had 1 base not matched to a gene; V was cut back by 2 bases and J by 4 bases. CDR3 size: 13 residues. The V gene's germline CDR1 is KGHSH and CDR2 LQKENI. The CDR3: CASSPNRGYGYTF. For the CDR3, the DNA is TGTGCCAGCTCACCAAACAGGGGCTATGGCTACACCTTC.